The 27 T cell receptor beta chains in this list originate from one sample, sequenced in a study of identical twins. TCRdb called the 5' RACE reads again in MiXCR, with one record for every CDR3 protein. Altogether hundreds of thousands of distinct CDR3 sequences are present, 5.5% to 7.5% being singletons, with the ten largest covering 1.5% to 2%. Sample: naive T cells sorted from blood. These receptors all come from a man in his late teens or twenties in good health.

This clonotype was detected many times. The chain links TRBV20-1 to TRBJ1-5; 9 nucleotides line up with TRBD1. This CDR3 is built from 20 residues. With V trimmed by 2 bases and J by 5 bases, 22 bases remained unmatched. Germline loops: CDR1 DFQATT, CDR2 SNEGSKA (reference sequence). In DNA form, the CDR3 reads TGCAGTGCTAGAAATAGATTTAGGGACAGGGTCGATCTAGGGCATCAGCCCCAGCATTTT. Translating it yields CSARNRFRDRVDLGHQPQHF.

This chain uses TRBV9 with TRBJ1-2; no clear D. V was shortened by 3 bases and J by 3 bases, with 15 bases between the two germline ends. Germline CDR1 is SGDLS and CDR2 is YYNGEE. The CDR3 covers 15 residues. CDR3 DNA sequence: TGTGCCAGCAGCGGACCATCGGCGCTGGACTATGGCTACACCTTC. Protein: CASSGPSALDYGYTF.

The chain is built from TRBV14 and TRBJ1-4, with TRBD1 as a possible D gene (6 bases). Germline CDR1 reads SGHDN; CDR2 reads FVKESK. Trimming removed 4 bases from V and 7 bases from J, with 10 bases in between. The CDR3 has 13 residues. The CDR3 loop reads CASSRTVGEKLFF. In nucleotides, the CDR3 is TGTGCCAGCAGCCGGACAGTTGGTGAAAAACTGTTTTTT. Based on the CDR3 plus reference TRBV14 and TRBJ1-4, the full variable domain is EAGVTQFPSHSVIEKGQTVTLRCDPISGHDNLYWYRRVMGKEIKFLLHFVKESKQDESGMPNNRFLAERTGGTYSTLKVQPAELEDSGVYFCASSRTVGEKLFFGSGTQLSVL.

V and J are TRBV6-2 or TRBV6-3 and TRBJ2-7; 7 bases fit TRBD2. This CDR3 spans 17 amino acids. Trimming took 2 bases from V and 6 from J; bases not matched to a gene: 16. Germline lookup yields CDR1 MNHEY and CDR2 SVGEGT. The CDR3 nucleotides are TGTGCCAGCAGTTACCGTAGACTAGCCCTAGGCAGTGGCGAGCAGTACTTC. Translated: CASSYRRLALGSGEQYF.

Regarding this clonotype: One base away lies a much larger clone, so this may be a sequencing read error. CDR3: CSFRSREDEILFF. The CDR3 bases are TGCAGTTTCCGGAGCAGGGAAGATGAAATACTGTTTTTT. This chain joins TRBV20-1 and TRBJ1-4, with D maybe TRBD1 (5 bases). Per the germline V gene, CDR1 is DFQATT and CDR2 is SNEGSKA (reference sequence). The CDR3 loop spans 13 amino acids.

Here the CDR3 reads CASSRGSESDETQYF. In nucleotides, the CDR3 is TGTGCCAGCAGCCGCGGGTCGGAGAGTGATGAGACCCAGTACTTC. This chain connects TRBV21-1 to TRBJ2-5; TRBD2, the table's D call, was not compared with the DNA. TRBV21-1 is listed as a pseudogene. The CDR3 sequence is 15 residues long.

The rearrangement joins TRBV24-1 to TRBJ1-5, with D possibly being TRBD1 (5 bases). This CDR3 is 17 amino acids long. Trimming took 1 base from V and 0 from J, leaving 12 bases between them. In germline, CDR1 is KGHDR, CDR2 SFDVKD. As DNA, the CDR3 is TGTGCCACCAGTGATTTTATCGGGGGTTGTAGCAATCAGCCCCAGCATTTT. Its protein product is CATSDFIGGCSNQPQHF.

This clonotype was seen ten or more times. This chain joins TRBV6-2 or TRBV6-3 and TRBJ2-7; no clear D. From germline, CDR1 is MNHEY and CDR2 SVGEGT. Trimming removed 2 bases at V and 4 bases at J, with 15 bases between. The CDR3 has 15 amino acids. This CDR3 is CASSYAASEPYEQYV. CDR3 bases: TGTGCCAGCAGTTACGCGGCGTCAGAACCGTACGAGCAGTACGTC.

This clonotype appeared a single time. V and J are TRBV4-3 and TRBJ1-5; D is unclear. The CDR3 is 14 residues long. Trimming cost V 1 base and J 5 bases, with 9 bases left between them. The germline V gene encodes CDR1 LGHNA and CDR2 YSLEER. The CDR3 spells CASSQVGGDQPQHF. DNA of the CDR3: TGCGCCAGCAGCCAAGTTGGCGGCGATCAGCCCCAGCATTTT.

This clonotype was counted at least ten times. The chain links TRBV29-1 to TRBJ1-5, with TRBD1 matching over 7 bases. The V and J ends lost 6 bases and 4 bases, in that order; junction bases with no gene match: 3. The CDR3 sequence is 12 residues long. Germline lookup yields CDR1 SQVTM and CDR2 ANQGSEA. In nucleotides, the CDR3 is TGCAGCGTGAGGGGGCTGAATCAGCCCCAGCATTTT. This codes for CSVRGLNQPQHF.

J is TRBJ2-1 and V is TRBV20-1; D is ambiguous. The V end was cut by 4 bases, the J end by 3 bases, with 31 bases between. The germline CDR1 and CDR2 sequences are DFQATT and SNEGSKA (reference sequence). CDR3 length: 20 amino acids. The CDR3 here is CSANSVTRRTSPTHYNEQFF. The CDR3 DNA is TGCAGTGCTAACTCCGTTACTCGGCGGACGAGCCCCACACACTACAATGAGCAGTTCTTC.

This clonotype has more than one count but fewer than ten. The V call is TRBV4-2, the J call TRBJ2-7; D gene uncertain. Trimming removed 0 bases at V and 5 bases at J, with 11 bases between. CDR1 LGHNA and CDR2 YNFKEQ come from the germline V gene. CDR3 length equals 14 residues. CDR3 DNA sequence: TGTGCCAGCAGCCAAGAGGTAGGGTACAACGAGCAGTACTTC. The encoded protein is CASSQEVGYNEQYF.

This clonotype has just a few counts. The chain uses TRBV5-1 and TRBJ2-2, with D perhaps TRBD1 or TRBD2 (5 bases each). Germline CDR1 and CDR2: SGHRS and YFSETQ. Trimming pared 0 bases from V and 6 bases from J, leaving 9 bases between. The CDR3 length is 14 residues. The CDR3 sequence: CASSLVQGAGELFF. Written as DNA, the CDR3 is TGCGCCAGCAGCTTGGTCCAGGGAGCCGGGGAGCTGTTTTTT.

This clonotype came up a few times. The chain has TRBV6-2 or TRBV6-3 and TRBJ1-1; D perhaps matches TRBD1 (5 bases). Germline V gives CDR1 MNHEY, CDR2 SVGEGT. V lost 2 bases and J 5 bases, leaving 9 bases between the germline ends. CDR3 length: 13 residues. The CDR3 sequence is CASSYKGWTEAFF. The CDR3 DNA sequence: TGTGCCAGCAGTTACAAGGGGTGGACTGAAGCTTTCTTT.

The chain is built from TRBV3-1 and TRBJ2-1; TRBD2 matches 9 bases. CDR3 length: 15 amino acids. With 7 bases clipped from V and 3 bases from J, the junction kept 7 bases outside the gene matches. Germline V lookup: CDR1 LGHDT, CDR2 YNNKEL (reference sequence). CDR3 region: CASKLSGRLYNEQFF. The CDR3 DNA reads as TGTGCCAGCAAACTAAGCGGGAGGCTCTACAATGAGCAGTTCTTC.

This clonotype came up many times. V usage is TRBV5-1 and J usage is TRBJ2-1; a weak D match, TRBD1 (6 bases). V dropped 4 bases and J dropped 4 bases, with 12 bases sitting between them. From germline, CDR1 is SGHRS and CDR2 YFSETQ. The CDR3 consists of 14 residues. The CDR3, as DNA: TGCGCCAGCAGCCCTAACGGACAGTACAATGAGCAGTTCTTC. It is translated as CASSPNGQYNEQFF.

This clonotype was seen more than once but under ten times. The genes are TRBV15 and TRBJ2-5; D not resolved. V was trimmed by 0 bases and J by 1 base, leaving 3 bases between them. Germline CDR1 and CDR2: LNHNV and YYDKDF (reference sequence). The CDR3 has 13 amino acids. CDR3 bases: TGTGCCACCAGCAGAGATGTCCAAGAGACCCAGTACTTC. It specifies CATSRDVQETQYF.

This clonotype was detected ten times or more. This chain uses TRBV5-1 with TRBJ2-1; 7 nucleotides match TRBD1. V trimming: 0 bases; J trimming: 4 bases; junction bases outside the gene matches: 4. Germline-derived CDR1 and CDR2 are SGHRS and YFSETQ. The CDR3 sequence is 15 residues long. DNA of the CDR3: TGCGCCAGCAGCTTGGCCCCGGGACAGTACAATGAGCAGTTCTTC. It translates to CASSLAPGQYNEQFF.

This clonotype came up many times. The chain carries TRBV24-1 and TRBJ2-6, with 8 bases lining up with TRBD1. V trimming: 3 bases; J trimming: 0 bases; junction bases outside the gene matches: 6. This CDR3 comprises 18 residues. Germline CDR1 reads KGHDR; CDR2 reads SFDVKD. This CDR3 reads CATSDPPGQASGANVLTF. The CDR3 DNA reads as TGTGCCACCAGTGATCCTCCGGGACAGGCCTCTGGGGCCAACGTCCTGACTTTC.

There are a few counts of this clonotype. This chain joins TRBV27 and TRBJ2-1; 7 nucleotides align to TRBD1. The V gene's germline CDR1 is MNHEY and CDR2 SMNVEV (reference sequence). The trim removed 3 bases at V and 0 bases at J, leaving 11 bases unmatched. The CDR3 runs 18 residues. The CDR3 sequence is CASSFQTPTGHSYNEQFF. CDR3 coding DNA: TGTGCCAGCAGTTTCCAAACCCCGACAGGGCACTCCTACAATGAGCAGTTCTTC.

This clonotype was seen many times. V usage is TRBV7-8 and J usage is TRBJ2-2; TRBD2 matches at 8 bases. This CDR3 region has 17 residues. The V gene's germline CDR1 is SGHVS and CDR2 FQNEAQ. The trim removed 5 bases at V and 2 bases at J, leaving 10 bases unmatched. The CDR3 protein is CASSITGTRSNTGELFF. The CDR3 DNA reads TGTGCCAGCAGCATTACCGGGACTAGATCCAACACCGGGGAGCTGTTTTTT.

This clonotype was detected many times. V usage is TRBV6-5 and J usage is TRBJ1-1; TRBD1 is a possible D gene (5 bases). Germline CDR1 is MNHEY and CDR2 is SVGAGI. This CDR3 region has 17 residues. Trimming took 3 bases from V and 1 from J, leaving 18 bases between them. The CDR3 DNA sequence: TGTGCCAGCAGTTATTACTCCACCGGGGCTGCGAACACTGAAGCTTTCTTT. It encodes CASSYYSTGAANTEAFF.

This clonotype was counted between two and nine times. The rearrangement links TRBV11-2 to TRBJ2-7; TRBD1 agrees at 9 bases. Trimming at V came to 4 bases and at J to 3 bases, leaving 7 bases not matched to a gene. The CDR3 loop spans 15 amino acids. Germline lookup yields CDR1 SGHAT and CDR2 FQNNGV. CDR3 sequence: CASSYSGTGHYEQYF. CDR3 DNA sequence: TGTGCCAGCAGCTACTCCGGGACAGGGCACTACGAGCAGTACTTC.

This clonotype was found a few times. V usage is TRBV12-3 or TRBV12-4 and J usage is TRBJ2-6; no firm D call. The CDR3 has 17 amino acids. V lost 6 bases and J lost 0, with 15 bases in between. The CDR3: CASSPDSLRSGANVLTF. CDR3 nucleotides: TGTGCCAGCAGCCCCGACTCTCTCCGCTCTGGGGCCAACGTCCTGACTTTC.

This clonotype was counted at least ten times. The V call is TRBV12-3 or TRBV12-4, the J call TRBJ2-2, with 9 bases aligning to TRBD1. The CDR3 is 16 residues long. V gave up 6 bases and J gave up 4 bases; unmatched junction bases: 9. CDR3 amino acids: CASSRGQGSATGELFF. CDR3 bases: TGTGCCAGCAGCCGGGGACAGGGAAGCGCCACCGGGGAGCTGTTTTTT.

The genes are TRBV27 and TRBJ1-1; a possible D gene is TRBD1 (5 bases). The CDR3 is 15 residues long. Germline loops: CDR1 MNHEY, CDR2 SMNVEV (reference sequence). Trimming took off 5 bases at V and 7 bases at J, with 20 bases between the two ends. In DNA form, the CDR3 reads TGTGCCAGCAGTAGAATTCTTGGGGCCCCCTATGAAGCTTTCTTT. Protein sequence: CASSRILGAPYEAFF.

Ten or more counts support this clonotype. The V call is TRBV7-2, the J call TRBJ2-1; the match to TRBD2 covers 11 bases. The CDR3 contains 16 residues. The junction had 13 bases not matched to a gene; V was cut back by 5 bases and J by 10 bases. The germline V gene has CDR1 SGHTA and CDR2 FQGNSA. The CDR3 is CASSAPGLAASREQFF. In DNA form, the CDR3 reads TGTGCCAGCAGCGCACCGGGACTAGCGGCCTCGAGGGAGCAGTTCTTC.